This T cell receptor (beta chain) was found in a study of blood T cell repertoires in COVID-19. The CDR3 runs 19 residues. V gave up 5 bases and J gave up 2 bases; unmatched junction bases: 17. In germline, CDR1 is LNHDA, CDR2 SQIVND (reference sequence). Per the original methods: Amplified reference gene primers provided the basis for estimating nucleated cell counts. The protocol was immunoSEQ multiplex PCR, while the TCRdb copy is restricted to in-frame clones and leaves out a portion. Clone size and the V and J calls come from that table; the DNA yielded D and trimming. The sample has 60,000 to 75,000 clones; about 90% are singletons. This clone was found a few times.

The chain links TRBV19 to TRBJ1-2, with 10 bases fitting TRBD1. The clonotype was recovered from a human donor in a cohort sampled during active COVID-19. Sequencing was carried out using peripheral blood. Here the CDR3 reads CASSGLNRDRGAYNYGYTF. In nucleotides, the CDR3 is TGTGCCAGTAGTGGACTTAACCGGGACAGGGGCGCCTACAACTATGGCTACACCTTC.